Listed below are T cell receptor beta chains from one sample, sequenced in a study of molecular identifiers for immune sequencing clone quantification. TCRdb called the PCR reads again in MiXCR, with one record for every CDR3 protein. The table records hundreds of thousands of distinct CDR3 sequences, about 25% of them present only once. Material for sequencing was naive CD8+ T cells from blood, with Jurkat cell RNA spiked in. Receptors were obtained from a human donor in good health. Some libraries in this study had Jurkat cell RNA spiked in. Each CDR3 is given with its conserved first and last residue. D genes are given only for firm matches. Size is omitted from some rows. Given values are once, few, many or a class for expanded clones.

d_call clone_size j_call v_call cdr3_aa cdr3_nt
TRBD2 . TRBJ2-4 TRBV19 CAGGLAGGPRYIQYF TGTGCCGGTGGACTAGCGGGAGGACCGAGGTACATTCAGTACTTC
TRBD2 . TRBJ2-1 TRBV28 CASSSLKGLAYNEQFF TGTGCCAGCAGTTCCTTAAAGGGACTAGCCTACAATGAGCAGTTCTTC
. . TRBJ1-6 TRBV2 CARSGPAQGPEWGPLHF TGTGCCAGGAGCGGCCCCGCTCAGGGACCCGAGTGGGGGCCCCTCCACTTT
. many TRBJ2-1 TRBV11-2 CASSSWGLYNEQFF TGTGCCAGCAGCTCGTGGGGCCTATACAATGAGCAGTTCTTC
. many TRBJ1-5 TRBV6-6 CASSTRTLDQPQHF TGTGCCAGCAGTACCAGGACGCTGGATCAGCCCCAGCATTTT
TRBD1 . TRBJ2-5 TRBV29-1 CSVDTGEETQYF TGCAGCGTAGACACAGGGGAGGAGACCCAGTACTTC
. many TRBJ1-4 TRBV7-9 CASSLEMGFRF TGTGCCAGCAGCTTAGAGATGGGGTTCAGATTT
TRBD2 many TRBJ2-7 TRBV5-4 CASSYGTSGGQYF TGTGCCAGCAGCTACGGGACTAGCGGCGGGCAGTACTTC
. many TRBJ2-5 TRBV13 CASSLGQNQETQYF TGTGCCAGCAGCTTAGGACAGAACCAAGAGACCCAGTACTTC
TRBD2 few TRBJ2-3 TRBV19 CASSIGPGLADTQYF TGTGCCAGTAGTATAGGCCCCGGACTAGCCGATACGCAGTATTTT
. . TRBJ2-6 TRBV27 CASSLKGGWADVLTF TGTGCCAGCAGTTTAAAAGGGGGATGGGCCGACGTCCTGACTTTC
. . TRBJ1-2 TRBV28 CASSYGGEGYTF TGTGCCAGCAGTTACGGCGGGGAAGGCTACACCTTC
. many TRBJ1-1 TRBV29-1 CSVEDPDRYEAFF TGCAGCGTTGAAGATCCTGACAGGTATGAAGCTTTCTTT
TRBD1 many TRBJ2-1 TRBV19 CASKRGTGINEQFF TGTGCCAGTAAAAGGGGGACAGGGATTAATGAGCAGTTCTTC
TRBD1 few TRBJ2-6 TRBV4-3 CASSQDGQGVGANVLTF TGCGCCAGCAGCCAAGACGGACAGGGGGTCGGGGCCAACGTCCTGACTTTC
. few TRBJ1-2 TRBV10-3 CAISESRTDYNYGYTF TGTGCCATCAGTGAGTCAAGGACAGATTATAACTATGGCTACACCTTC
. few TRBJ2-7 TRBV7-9 CASSLADPRDEQYF TGTGCCAGCAGCTTAGCGGACCCCCGGGACGAGCAGTACTTC
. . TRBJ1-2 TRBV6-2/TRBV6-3 CASSYPTTAINYGYTF TGTGCCAGCAGTTATCCGACTACAGCGATTAACTATGGCTACACCTTC
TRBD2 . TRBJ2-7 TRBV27 CASRTRAGGYEQYF TGTGCCAGCAGGACCCGAGCGGGAGGGTACGAGCAGTACTTC